The source of this T cell receptor (beta chain) is a study of cytomegalovirus exposure and HLA in healthy donors. The study's findings and limits: In a later analysis, several top co-occurrence clusters appeared linked to parvovirus B19, influenza, CMV and Epstein-Barr virus.

Vbeta (60) and Jbeta (13) primers were used in the PCR. Clones were sequenced by immunoSEQ multiplex PCR, and TCRdb holds only the in-frame ones, with some missing. There are about 200,000 clones in the sample; 80% to 85% occur only once, and 2.5% to 3% lies in the top ten. On this clone: Antigen specificity is unknown.

CDR1 SQVTM and CDR2 ANQGSEA come from the germline V gene. V shed 4 bases and J 0 bases; nucleotides not matched to a gene: 5. The CDR3 runs 14 residues. Material: PBMCs. This TCR derives from a woman between 40 and 55 years old in good health and CMV-seronegative. The gene calls are TRBV29-1 and TRBJ1-2, with 7 bases lining up with TRBD1. DNA of the CDR3: TGCAGCGTTGCCGGGACAGACACTAACTATGGCTACACCTTC. Translation: CSVAGTDTNYGYTF.